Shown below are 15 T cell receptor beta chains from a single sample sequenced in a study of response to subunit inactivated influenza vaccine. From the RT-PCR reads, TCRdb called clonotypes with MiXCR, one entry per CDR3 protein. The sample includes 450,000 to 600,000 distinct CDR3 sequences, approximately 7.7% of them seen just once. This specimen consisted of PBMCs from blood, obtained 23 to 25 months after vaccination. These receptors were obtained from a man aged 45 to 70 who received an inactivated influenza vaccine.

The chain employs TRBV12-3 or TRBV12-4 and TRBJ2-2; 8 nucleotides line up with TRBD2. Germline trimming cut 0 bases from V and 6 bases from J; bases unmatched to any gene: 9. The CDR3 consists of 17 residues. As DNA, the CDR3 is TGTGCCAGCAGTTTAGCGCCCAGCGGGAGTGGTGCCGGGGAGCTGTTTTTT. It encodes CASSLAPSGSGAGELFF.

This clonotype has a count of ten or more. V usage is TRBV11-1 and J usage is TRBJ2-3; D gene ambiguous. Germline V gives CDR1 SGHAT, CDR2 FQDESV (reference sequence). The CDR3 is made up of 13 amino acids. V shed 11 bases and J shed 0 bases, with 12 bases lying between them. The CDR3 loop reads CAERPLSTDTQYF. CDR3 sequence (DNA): TGTGCCGAGAGACCGCTTAGCACAGATACGCAGTATTTT.

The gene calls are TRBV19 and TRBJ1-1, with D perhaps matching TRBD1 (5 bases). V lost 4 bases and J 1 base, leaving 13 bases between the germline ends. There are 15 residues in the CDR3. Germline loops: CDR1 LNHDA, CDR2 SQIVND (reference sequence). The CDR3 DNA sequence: TGTGCCAGTAGTAAGGGGACTTCCCGGAACACTGAAGCTTTCTTT. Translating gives CASSKGTSRNTEAFF.

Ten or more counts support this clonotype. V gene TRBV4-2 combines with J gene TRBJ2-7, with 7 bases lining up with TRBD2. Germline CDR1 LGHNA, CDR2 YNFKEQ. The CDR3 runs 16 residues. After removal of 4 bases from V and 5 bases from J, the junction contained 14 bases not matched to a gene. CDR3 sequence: CASSPGALAGVHEQYF. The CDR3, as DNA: TGTGCCAGCAGCCCCGGCGCCTTGGCGGGAGTACACGAGCAGTACTTC.

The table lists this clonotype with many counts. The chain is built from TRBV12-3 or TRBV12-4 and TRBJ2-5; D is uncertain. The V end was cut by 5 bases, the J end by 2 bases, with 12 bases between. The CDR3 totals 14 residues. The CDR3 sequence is CASSQSWGQETQYF. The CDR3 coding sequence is TGTGCCAGCAGTCAATCCTGGGGACAAGAGACCCAGTACTTC.

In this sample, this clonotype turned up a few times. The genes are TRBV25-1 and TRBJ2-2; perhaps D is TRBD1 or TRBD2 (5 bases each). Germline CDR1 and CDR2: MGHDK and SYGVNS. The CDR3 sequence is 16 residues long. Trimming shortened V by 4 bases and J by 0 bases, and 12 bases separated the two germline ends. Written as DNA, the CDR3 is TGTGCCAGCAGTGGGAGGACAAGTGCGAACACCGGGGAGCTGTTTTTT. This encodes CASSGRTSANTGELFF.

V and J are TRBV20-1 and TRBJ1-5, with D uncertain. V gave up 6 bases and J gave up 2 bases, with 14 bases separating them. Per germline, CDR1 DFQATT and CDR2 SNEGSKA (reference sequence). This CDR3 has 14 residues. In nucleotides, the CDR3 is TGCAGTGCCAGACCCCCGGCAGGCAATCAGCCCCAGCATTTT. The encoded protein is CSARPPAGNQPQHF.

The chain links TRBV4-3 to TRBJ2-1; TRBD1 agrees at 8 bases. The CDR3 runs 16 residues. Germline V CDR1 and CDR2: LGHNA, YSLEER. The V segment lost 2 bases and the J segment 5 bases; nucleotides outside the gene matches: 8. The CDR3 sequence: CASSQSGGGVHNEQFF. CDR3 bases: TGCGCCAGCAGCCAATCAGGGGGCGGGGTTCACAATGAGCAGTTCTTC.

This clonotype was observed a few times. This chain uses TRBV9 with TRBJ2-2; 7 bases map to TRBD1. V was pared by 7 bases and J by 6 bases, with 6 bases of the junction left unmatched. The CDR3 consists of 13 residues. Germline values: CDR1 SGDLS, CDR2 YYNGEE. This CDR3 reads CASSKGAAGELFF. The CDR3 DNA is TGTGCCAGCTCCAAGGGGGCGGCCGGGGAGCTGTTTTTT.

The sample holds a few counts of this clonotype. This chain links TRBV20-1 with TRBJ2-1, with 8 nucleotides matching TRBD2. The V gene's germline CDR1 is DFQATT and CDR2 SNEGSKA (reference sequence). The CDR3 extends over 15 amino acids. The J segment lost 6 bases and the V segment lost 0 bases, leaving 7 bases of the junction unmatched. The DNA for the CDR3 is TGCAGTGCTAGAGATGCGGCGGGAGGAGGCAATGAGCAGTTCTTC. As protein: CSARDAAGGGNEQFF.

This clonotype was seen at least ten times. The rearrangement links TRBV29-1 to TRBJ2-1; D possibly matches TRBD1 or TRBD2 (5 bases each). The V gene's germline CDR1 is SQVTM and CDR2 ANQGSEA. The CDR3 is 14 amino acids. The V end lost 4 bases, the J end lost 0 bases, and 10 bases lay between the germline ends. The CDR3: CSVGGGPSYNEQFF. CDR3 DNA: TGCAGCGTTGGGGGCGGGCCCTCCTACAATGAGCAGTTCTTC.

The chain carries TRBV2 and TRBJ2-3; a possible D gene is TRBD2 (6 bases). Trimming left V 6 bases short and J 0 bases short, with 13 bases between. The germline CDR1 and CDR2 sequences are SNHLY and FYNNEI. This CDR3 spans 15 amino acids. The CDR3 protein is CASREGTPSTDTQYF. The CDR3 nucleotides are TGTGCCAGCAGGGAGGGTACACCCAGCACAGATACGCAGTATTTT.

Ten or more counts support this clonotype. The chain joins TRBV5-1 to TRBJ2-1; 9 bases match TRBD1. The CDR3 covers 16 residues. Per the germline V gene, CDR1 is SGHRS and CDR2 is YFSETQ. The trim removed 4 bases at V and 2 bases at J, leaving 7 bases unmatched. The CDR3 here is CASSQTGQGPYNEQFF. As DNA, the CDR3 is TGCGCCAGCAGCCAGACCGGACAGGGGCCCTACAATGAGCAGTTCTTC.

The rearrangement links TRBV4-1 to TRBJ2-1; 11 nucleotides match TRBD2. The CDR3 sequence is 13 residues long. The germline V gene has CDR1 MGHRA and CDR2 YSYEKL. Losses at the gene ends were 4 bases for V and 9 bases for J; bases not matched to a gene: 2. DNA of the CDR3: TGCGCCAGCAGCCTTAGCGGGAGGGGTGAGCAGTTCTTC. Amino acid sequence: CASSLSGRGEQFF.

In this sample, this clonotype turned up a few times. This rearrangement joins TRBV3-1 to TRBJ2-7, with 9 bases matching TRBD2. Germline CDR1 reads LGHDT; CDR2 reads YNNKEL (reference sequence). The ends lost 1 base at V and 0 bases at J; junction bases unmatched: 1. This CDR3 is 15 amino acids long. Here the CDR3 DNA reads TGTGCCAGCAGCCAAGGACTAGCGGACTCCTACGAGCAGTACTTC. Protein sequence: CASSQGLADSYEQYF.